Listed below are T cell receptor beta chains from one sample, sequenced in a study of cytomegalovirus exposure and HLA in healthy donors. Data came from immunoSEQ multiplex PCR; TCRdb stores just in-frame clones and leaves some out. The sample has some 140,000 clones, roughly nine tenths seen once. Sequencing was done on a sample of PBMCs. Receptors were obtained from a man between 18 and 29 years old in good health and CMV-seronegative. CDR3s include the opening cysteine and the closing phenylalanine or tryptophan. Fields, in order: CDR3 protein, V gene, J gene.

CASSLEFSEAGNTIYF	TRBV5-6	TRBJ1-3
CASSRTGQGAYNEQFF	TRBV2	TRBJ2-1
CATSSSARDRVYQPQHF	TRBV15	TRBJ1-5
CSVGTSGRWGEQFF	TRBV29-1	TRBJ2-1
CATSSRRAGNTEAFF	TRBV15	TRBJ1-1
CAWSGYYEQYF	TRBV30	TRBJ2-7
CASSLFLLGAAFGANVLTF	TRBV27	TRBJ2-6
CASSEGGEGDYEQYF	TRBV9	TRBJ2-7
CASSSLGTAYNTGELFF	TRBV6-7	TRBJ2-2
CASSLGGTSGTYNEQFF	TRBV11-3	TRBJ2-1
CASSPPDSPGYGYTF	TRBV18	TRBJ1-2
CASSFGGGGTEAFF	TRBV5-1	TRBJ1-1
CATSRGRLIYSNQPQHF	TRBV15	TRBJ1-5
CASSYSSVYEQFF	TRBV6-5	TRBJ2-1
CASSWGDGYGYTF	TRBV5-4	TRBJ1-2
CASSPGTGGGQPPQHF	TRBV18	TRBJ1-5
CASSGGSRNEQFF	TRBV2	TRBJ2-1
CASSSPSGTSRPGSYEQYF	TRBV7-9	TRBJ2-7
CATSRGTGYNEQFF	TRBV15	TRBJ2-1
CASSRGRYTYEQYF	TRBV27	TRBJ2-7
CASSFGDRVHNEQFF	TRBV5-5	TRBJ2-1
CSVEGPEETQYF	TRBV29-1	TRBJ2-5
CASSQGAGTLGYTF	TRBV4-1	TRBJ1-2
CASSLGLAVANTGELFF	TRBV5-1	TRBJ2-2
CASGQIAGDTGELFF	TRBV7-9	TRBJ2-2
CASSPDRVNEKLFF	TRBV4-2	TRBJ1-4
CASSPGTSGSGYEQYF	TRBV18	TRBJ2-7
CASSAQITSGGYNEQFF	TRBV5-4	TRBJ2-1
CASSIRTGSEYEQYF	TRBV6-1	TRBJ2-7
CASSLAAGSRTDTQYF	TRBV11-2	TRBJ2-3
CASSLGQGDYGYTF	TRBV5-4	TRBJ1-2
CASSYSRQGDSPLHF	TRBV6-5	TRBJ1-6
CASSESGQGALNEQFF	TRBV9	TRBJ2-1